The clone carrying this TCR beta chain turned up a few times. What it binds is not known. This record belongs to a study of cytomegalovirus exposure and HLA in healthy donors. Broader study findings: Productive status was seen about 90% or about 30% of the time for most TCR beta V segments in an earlier analysis. In a later analysis, specific HLA alleles were associated with 15,000 to 20,000 TCR beta sequences at a 0.05 false discovery rate. Most subjects had HLA-A and HLA-B alleles reportedly predicted accurately by TCR beta sequences. An Asian-associated ancestry cluster reportedly showed fewer N-insertions than the approximately 670-donor mean in a later analysis.

The germline CDR1 and CDR2 sequences are MNHNY and SVGAGI (reference sequence). This CDR3 comprises 14 residues. Trimming stripped 2 bases from V and 8 bases from J, with 13 bases between. The PCR had 60 Vbeta and 13 Jbeta primers. Clones were read by immunoSEQ multiplex PCR, and TCRdb kept only the in-frame ones, dropping some. The sample has some 130,000 clones, 76% seen once. The chain uses TRBV6-6 and TRBJ2-1, with a tentative D call TRBD2 (5 bases). The source is a female donor in good health and CMV-seropositive. What was sequenced was PBMCs. The CDR3 DNA is TGTGCCAGCAGTTACATGGGAGCCGCGGATGAGCAGTTCTTC. Translation: CASSYMGAADEQFF.